Each of the 27 T cell receptor beta chains below was sequenced from the same sample in a study of T cell clones after liver transplantation. Sequencing used immunoSEQ multiplex PCR; TCRdb keeps in-frame clones, though not all of them. This table has about 7,900 clones, over 70% appearing once. The sequences come from CD8+ T cells from blood, collected before liver transplant. These receptors were collected from a human donor who received a liver transplant.

The chain links TRBV28 to TRBJ1-6, with D hard to call. The CDR3 consists of 11 residues. V lost 5 bases to trimming and J lost 7 bases, with 3 bases between them. Looked up from germline, CDR1 is MDHEN and CDR2 is SYDVKM. The DNA of the CDR3 is TGTGCCAGCAGTCCAAATTCACCCCTCCACTTT. Translation gives CASSPNSPLHF.

The chain has TRBV14 and TRBJ2-5; 8 positions agree with TRBD1. The CDR3 length is 16 residues. Germline CDR1 SGHDN, CDR2 FVKESK. With V trimmed by 0 bases and J by 5 bases, 8 bases remained unmatched. The CDR3 is CASSQERRGDRETQYF. Here the CDR3 DNA reads TGTGCCAGCAGCCAAGAAAGGAGGGGGGACAGGGAGACCCAGTACTTC.

This chain joins TRBV7-2 and TRBJ2-7; tentative D call: TRBD2 (6 bases). The CDR3 totals 16 residues. Germline CDR1 is SGHTA and CDR2 is FQGNSA. V was clipped by 1 base and J by 0 bases, with 13 bases between them. CDR3 coding DNA: TGTGCCAGCAGCTTAGGACCGGCGGGGAGCTCCTACGAGCAGTACTTC. Translation gives CASSLGPAGSSYEQYF.

CDR3 DNA: TGCGCCAGCAGCCAAGATTGGACGGGATACGAGCAGTACTTC. Translating it yields CASSQDWTGYEQYF. The chain uses TRBV4-1 and TRBJ2-7; the D gene is possibly TRBD2 (5 bases). CDR1 and CDR2 from the germline V gene are MGHRA and YSYEKL. The length of the CDR3 is 14 residues. The V end lost 0 bases, the J end lost 4 bases, and 10 bases lay between the germline ends.

The genes are TRBV28 and TRBJ1-1; 12 bases are shared with TRBD1. V gave up 3 bases and J gave up 3 bases; unmatched junction bases: 5. Per the germline V gene, CDR1 is MDHEN and CDR2 is SYDVKM. The CDR3 is made up of 16 amino acids. The CDR3 region has the DNA TGTGCCAGCAGTTTTGGGACAGGGGGCTTCTACACTGAAGCTTTCTTT. Its translation is CASSFGTGGFYTEAFF.

This chain uses TRBV2 with TRBJ2-7, with D perhaps matching TRBD1 (5 bases). The CDR3 is 13 residues long. The V end was cut by 3 bases, the J end by 3 bases, with 9 bases between. Germline CDR1 reads SNHLY; CDR2 reads FYNNEI. The CDR3 region has the DNA TGTGCCAGCAGTGACCGACAGAGCTACGAGCAGTACTTC. It specifies CASSDRQSYEQYF.

This clone turned up a few times. This chain connects TRBV21-1 to TRBJ1-2; the table calls TRBD1, which could not be checked here. TRBV21-1 constitutes a pseudogene. This CDR3 is built from 16 residues. As DNA, the CDR3 is TGTGCCAGCAGCACCCAAGCATTAAGGGGCGCGAGCGGCTACACCTTC. Protein product: CASSTQALRGASGYTF.

The genes are TRBV4-2 and TRBJ2-1; the match to TRBD2 covers 9 bases. Trimming removed 1 base from V and 6 bases from J; junction bases left unmatched: 7. The CDR3 runs to 16 residues. Germline loops: CDR1 LGHNA, CDR2 YNFKEQ. CDR3 in amino acids: CASSQAGGGAVNEQFF. The DNA of the CDR3 is TGTGCCAGCAGCCAAGCGGGCGGGGGGGCGGTCAATGAGCAGTTCTTC.

Written as DNA, the CDR3 is TGTGCCAGCAGTGAAGTAGGGACAGGGAATGAGGAGACCCAGTACTTC. Protein product: CASSEVGTGNEETQYF. The rearrangement joins TRBV2 to TRBJ2-5, with 9 bases aligning to TRBD1. Germline CDR1 SNHLY, CDR2 FYNNEI. Trimming took 1 base from V and 5 from J; bases not matched to a gene: 8. This CDR3 has 16 residues.

This chain connects TRBV7-8 to TRBJ2-3, with 9 nucleotides matching TRBD1. The germline V gene has CDR1 SGHVS and CDR2 FQNEAQ. The CDR3 covers 16 residues. V gave up 5 bases and J gave up 0 bases; unmatched junction bases: 6. In DNA, the CDR3 is TGTGCCAGCAGCGGGGGACAGGGAACTAGCACAGATACGCAGTATTTT. Translation: CASSGGQGTSTDTQYF.

This chain connects TRBV28 to TRBJ1-2, with a weak D call TRBD1 (6 bases). The CDR3 covers 13 residues. With 6 bases removed from V and 3 bases from J, the gap between germline ends came to 11 bases. Germline V gene sequence: CDR1 MDHEN, CDR2 SYDVKM. The CDR3 is CASSPRTDYGYTF. CDR3 coding DNA: TGTGCCAGCAGCCCTCGGACAGACTATGGCTACACCTTC.

V is TRBV5-5 and J is TRBJ2-1; perhaps TRBD2 as D (6 bases). V was cut by 3 bases and J by 0 bases, with 10 bases left in between. CDR3 length: 15 residues. The germline V gene encodes CDR1 SGHKS and CDR2 YYEKEE (reference sequence). CDR3: CASSSVAVSYNEQFF. The CDR3 coding sequence is TGTGCCAGCAGCTCAGTAGCGGTCTCCTACAATGAGCAGTTCTTC.

This clone was observed a single time. The V and J genes are TRBV7-8 and TRBJ2-4; TRBD1 aligns across 8 bases. The trim removed 4 bases at V and 1 base at J, leaving 0 bases unmatched. Germline assignment: CDR1 SGHVS and CDR2 FQNEAQ. The CDR3 is made up of 14 amino acids. For the CDR3, the DNA is TGTGCCAGCAGCTGGGACAGGGCCAAAAACATTCAGTACTTC. Translating gives CASSWDRAKNIQYF.

The chain has TRBV27 and TRBJ2-1, with 8 bases fitting TRBD2. CDR3 size: 15 residues. With V trimmed by 3 bases and J by 5 bases, 6 bases remained unmatched. From germline, CDR1 is MNHEY and CDR2 SMNVEV (reference sequence). The CDR3 DNA follows: TGTGCCAGCAGTTTTACCGGGGGGGCTAACAATGAGCAGTTCTTC. Protein: CASSFTGGANNEQFF.

This CDR3 is CASSEKGGSEQYF. CDR3 nucleotide sequence: TGTGCCAGCAGTGAGAAGGGAGGGAGCGAGCAGTACTTC. The rearrangement links TRBV6-1 to TRBJ2-7; the match to TRBD2 covers 7 bases. Germline V gives CDR1 MNHNS, CDR2 SASEGT. This CDR3 is built from 13 residues. After removal of 3 bases from V and 6 bases from J, the junction contained 5 bases not matched to a gene.

The chain couples TRBV27 to TRBJ2-7, with D possibly matching TRBD2 (5 bases). CDR1 is MNHEY and CDR2 is SMNVEV in the germline V gene (reference sequence). The CDR3 totals 14 residues. V lost 2 bases to trimming and J lost 3 bases, with 11 bases between them. The CDR3 loop reads CASSLSPDYYEQYF. In DNA, the CDR3 is TGTGCCAGCAGTTTAAGCCCCGACTACTACGAGCAGTACTTC.

The CDR3 nucleotides are TGTGCCAGCAGCTTAGAAGGGACAGGGGGCGCAAGGAACTATGGCTACACCTTC. Protein: CASSLEGTGGARNYGYTF. This rearrangement joins TRBV7-9 to TRBJ1-2, with 12 positions matching TRBD1. With V trimmed by 1 base and J by 2 bases, 8 bases remained unmatched. CDR3 length: 18 amino acids. Germline CDR1 is SEHNR and CDR2 is FQNEAQ (reference sequence).

The chain carries TRBV27 and TRBJ1-4; D call uncertain. Trimming left V 2 bases short and J 7 bases short, with 8 bases between. The CDR3 consists of 13 residues. The germline CDR1 and CDR2 sequences are MNHEY and SMNVEV (reference sequence). The CDR3 region has the DNA TGTGCCAGCAGTTTAGCGGTCCTTGAAAAACTGTTTTTT. This sequence encodes CASSLAVLEKLFF. The full variable domain, its missing parts supplied by reference TRBV27 and TRBJ1-4, is EAQVTQNPRYLITVTGKKLTVTCSQNMNHEYMSWYRQDPGLGLRQIYYSMNVEVTDKGDVPEGYKVSRKEKRNFPLILESPSPNQTSLYFCASSLAVLEKLFFGSGTQLSVL.

The chain recombines TRBV6-4 with TRBJ2-3; D perhaps matches TRBD2 (6 bases). This CDR3 spans 14 amino acids. Trimming took 3 bases from V and 0 from J, leaving 7 bases between them. CDR1 MRHNA and CDR2 SNTAGT come from the germline V gene. The CDR3 here is CASSEGTSTDTQYF. The CDR3 DNA reads TGTGCCAGCAGTGAAGGGACTAGCACAGATACGCAGTATTTT.

This chain links TRBV19 with TRBJ1-6, with a possible D match to TRBD1 (5 bases). The CDR3 contains 13 residues. V lost 11 bases and J lost 5, with 13 bases in between. The germline V gene encodes CDR1 LNHDA and CDR2 SQIVND (reference sequence). CDR3 in amino acids: CAGSTDDNSPLHF. DNA of the CDR3: TGTGCCGGATCGACAGATGATAATTCACCCCTCCACTTT.

CDR3 in DNA: TGTGCCAGCAGCCTGGGGGGGGCAGGGACATCCTACGAGCAGTACTTC. As protein: CASSLGGAGTSYEQYF. This chain links TRBV9 with TRBJ2-7, with D perhaps TRBD2 (7 bases). Per germline, CDR1 SGDLS and CDR2 YYNGEE. The V and J ends lost 4 bases and 1 base respectively, with 18 bases between them. The CDR3 runs 16 residues.

By share of the sample, this clone is large (0.1 to 1%). The gene calls are TRBV2 and TRBJ2-7, with D possibly being TRBD1 (5 bases). The CDR3 spans 15 residues. Trimming took 5 bases from V and 6 from J, leaving 20 bases between them. Germline V gene data show CDR1 as SNHLY and CDR2 as FYNNEI. The CDR3 DNA follows: TGTGCCAGCAGTTACTACCAACTGGGTAGGGGCGAGCAGTACTTC. Translation gives CASSYYQLGRGEQYF.

The chain is built from TRBV7-9 and TRBJ2-7; 7 bases are a match to TRBD2. The CDR3 has 17 residues. V shed 3 bases and J 0 bases; nucleotides not matched to a gene: 11. Germline CDR1 SEHNR, CDR2 FQNEAQ (reference sequence). CDR3 nucleotide sequence: TGTGCCAGCAGCTTCCTAAGAGGGCGGGGGAACTCCTACGAGCAGTACTTC. This encodes CASSFLRGRGNSYEQYF. The variable domain in full, with the rest retrieved from reference TRBV7-9 and TRBJ2-7, is DTGVSQNPRHKITKRGQNVTFRCDPISEHNRLYWYRQTLGQGPEFLTYFQNEAQLEKSRLLSDRFSAERPKGSFSTLEIQRTEQGDSAMYLCASSFLRGRGNSYEQYFGPGTRLTVT.

The gene calls are TRBV4-1 and TRBJ2-1; D is ambiguous. The germline gives CDR1 MGHRA, CDR2 YSYEKL. The CDR3 extends over 14 amino acids. Between the trimmed V and J ends, which lost 0 bases and 5 bases, there was a span of 8 bases. DNA of the CDR3: TGCGCCAGCAGCCAAGAACCGGGTGACAATGAGCAGTTCTTC. It translates to CASSQEPGDNEQFF.

The rearrangement uses TRBV27 and TRBJ2-2; 7 bases are shared with TRBD1. V lost 6 bases, J lost 4 bases, and 5 bases stayed unmatched. Germline CDR1 and CDR2: MNHEY and SMNVEV (reference sequence). CDR3 length: 14 amino acids. The CDR3 sequence is CASSLRGSTGELFF. CDR3 in DNA: TGTGCCAGCAGCCTCAGGGGGAGCACCGGGGAGCTGTTTTTT.

This chain joins TRBV27 and TRBJ1-1; D is perhaps TRBD1 (6 bases). This CDR3 contains 14 residues. The V and J ends lost 7 bases and 7 bases respectively, with 19 bases between them. Germline CDR1 MNHEY, CDR2 SMNVEV (reference sequence). The CDR3 coding sequence is TGTGCCAGCAACTCCCTTGGGGTAGGGGGTGAAGCTTTCTTT. This gives the protein CASNSLGVGGEAFF.

This clone was seen only once. The rearrangement links TRBV7-9 to TRBJ2-1; 8 bases line up with TRBD2. Unmatched junction bases numbered 10, after V lost 6 bases and J lost 9 bases. The CDR3 spans 14 residues. The V gene's germline CDR1 is SEHNR and CDR2 FQNEAQ (reference sequence). As DNA, the CDR3 is TGTGCCAGCAGAACCCCGCGGGGGGCTGCTGAGCAGTTCTTC. Its translation is CASRTPRGAAEQFF.